The 19 T cell receptor beta chains presented below share a single source sample, sequenced in a study of blood T cells in healthy people across ages. A second roughly 6 to 11 cycle PCR used barcoded and J-beta primers. TCRdb used MiXCR to reprocess the 5' RACE reads, holding one entry per CDR3 protein. The sample carries about 970,000 distinct CDR3 sequences, about 53% recorded once. Sequencing was performed on blood. These TCRs come from a woman between 55 and 75 years old in good health.

In its sample, this clonotype was seen a few times. The chain recombines TRBV7-9 with TRBJ2-3; TRBD2 agrees at 9 bases. Germline V gene lookup returns CDR1 SEHNR and CDR2 FQNEAQ (reference sequence). CDR3 size: 17 residues. Unmatched junction bases numbered 12, after V lost 5 bases and J lost 3 bases. CDR3 region: CASSRRVAGGPTDTQYF. In nucleotides, the CDR3 is TGTGCCAGCAGCCGACGTGTCGCGGGAGGGCCGACAGATACGCAGTATTTT. The full variable domain, its missing parts supplied by reference TRBV7-9 and TRBJ2-3, is DTGVSQNPRHKITKRGQNVTFRCDPISEHNRLYWYRQTLGQGPEFLTYFQNEAQLEKSRLLSDRFSAERPKGSFSTLEIQRTEQGDSAMYLCASSRRVAGGPTDTQYFGPGTRLTVL.

This clonotype was detected many times. The chain uses TRBV3-1 and TRBJ2-7; the D is unclear. Germline-derived CDR1 and CDR2 are LGHDT and YNNKEL (reference sequence). The V gene lost 3 bases and the J gene lost 0 bases, with 6 bases spanning the gap. The CDR3 covers 13 residues. In DNA, the CDR3 is TGTGCCAGCAGCCAGAGGAGCTCCTACGAGCAGTACTTC. Translated, it gives CASSQRSSYEQYF.

This chain connects TRBV20-1 to TRBJ2-2, with a possible D match to TRBD2 (7 bases). The CDR3 is 16 amino acids. Germline V gives CDR1 DFQATT, CDR2 SNEGSKA (reference sequence). Between the trimmed V and J ends, which lost 0 bases and 5 bases, there was a span of 16 bases. The CDR3 spells CSARDWAGAETGELFF. The CDR3 bases are TGCAGTGCTAGAGATTGGGCGGGGGCGGAAACCGGGGAGCTGTTTTTT.

This clonotype was observed a few times. The rearrangement joins TRBV29-1 to TRBJ2-3; 11 bases align to TRBD2. After removal of 6 bases from V and 3 bases from J, the junction contained 8 bases not matched to a gene. The CDR3 length is 15 residues. Germline lookup yields CDR1 SQVTM and CDR2 ANQGSEA. CDR3 protein: CSVLAGVLLTDTQYF. In DNA, the CDR3 is TGCAGCGTACTAGCGGGAGTTTTGTTGACAGATACGCAGTATTTT.

There are a few counts of this clonotype. This sequence joins TRBV29-1 and TRBJ2-7, with D possibly called TRBD1 or TRBD2 (7 bases each). Germline V gene lookup returns CDR1 SQVTM and CDR2 ANQGSEA. With 7 bases removed from V and 5 bases from J, the gap between germline ends came to 21 bases. The CDR3 extends over 14 amino acids. The CDR3 region has the DNA TGCAGCGCGACAGGGACTAAAGGAGGGCACGAGCAGTACTTC. Translated: CSATGTKGGHEQYF.

CDR3 DNA: TGTGCCAGCAGTTACGGGGATGGAGCCACTGAAGCTTTCTTT. As protein: CASSYGDGATEAFF. The gene calls are TRBV6-5 and TRBJ1-1; unclear D gene. Germline V CDR1 and CDR2: MNHEY, SVGAGI. V lost 2 bases, J lost 4 bases, and 11 bases lay in between. The CDR3 covers 14 residues.

This clonotype was seen once. V usage is TRBV29-1 and J usage is TRBJ2-5, with D hard to call. The DNA end lines up better with TRBJ2-7; the J call may be wrong. The CDR3 runs to 11 residues. The germline V gene encodes CDR1 SQVTM and CDR2 ANQGSEA. CDR3 in amino acids: CSVGSVSEQYF. CDR3 bases: TGCAGCGTTGGGAGTGTATCCGAGCAGTACTTC.

The V gene is TRBV7-2, the J gene TRBJ2-7; 9 nucleotides align to TRBD1. The CDR3 loop spans 16 amino acids. Germline CDR1 reads SGHTA; CDR2 reads FQGNSA. J lost 1 base, V lost 5 bases, and 9 bases had no gene match. The CDR3 region has the DNA TGTGCCAGCAGCAGGTATTCGGGACAGGGTTCCTACGAGCAGTACTTC. Protein product: CASSRYSGQGSYEQYF. Complete variable domain (other parts from reference TRBV7-2 and TRBJ2-7): GAGVSQSPSNKVTEKGKDVELRCDPISGHTALYWYRQSLGQGLEFLIYFQGNSAPDKSGLPSDRFSAERTGGSVSTLTIQRTQQEDSAVYLCASSRYSGQGSYEQYFGPGTRLTVT.

This chain uses TRBV29-1 with TRBJ2-7, with TRBD2 matching over 7 bases. The CDR3 has 12 residues. The J segment lost 3 bases and the V segment lost 4 bases, leaving 3 bases of the junction unmatched. The germline V gene has CDR1 SQVTM and CDR2 ANQGSEA. CDR3 sequence reads: CSVGERGYEQYF. Here the CDR3 DNA reads TGCAGCGTTGGAGAGCGGGGCTACGAGCAGTACTTC.

This CDR3 is CASSINPDSYGYTF. For the CDR3, the DNA is TGCGCCAGCAGCATTAACCCGGACAGCTATGGCTACACCTTC. The gene calls are TRBV5-1 and TRBJ1-2; the D gene is possibly TRBD1 (6 bases). Between the trimmed V and J ends, which lost 4 bases and 4 bases, there was a span of 14 bases. Germline V gene lookup returns CDR1 SGHRS and CDR2 YFSETQ. The CDR3 spans 14 residues.

The chain combines TRBV27 with TRBJ2-3, with TRBD2 identical over 10 bases. Germline V lookup: CDR1 MNHEY, CDR2 SMNVEV (reference sequence). The CDR3 runs 16 residues. The trim removed 4 bases at V and 3 bases at J, leaving 7 bases unmatched. The CDR3: CASSSLAGDGTDTQYF. The DNA of the CDR3 is TGTGCCAGCAGTTCCCTAGCGGGAGACGGGACAGATACGCAGTATTTT.

The chain is built from TRBV7-2 and TRBJ1-6; possible D gene TRBD1, 5 bases. Trimming pared 5 bases from V and 7 bases from J, leaving 9 bases between. The germline V gene has CDR1 SGHTA and CDR2 FQGNSA. The CDR3 runs to 13 residues. CDR3 in amino acids: CASSTGPNSPLHF. DNA of the CDR3: TGTGCCAGCAGCACAGGTCCGAATTCACCCCTCCACTTT.

The chain uses TRBV28 and TRBJ2-5; tentative D call: TRBD2 (5 bases). The germline V and J ends were trimmed by 3 bases and 11 bases, with 22 bases remaining between them. The germline CDR1 and CDR2 sequences are MDHEN and SYDVKM. There are 15 residues in the CDR3. The CDR3 region has the DNA TGTGCCAGCAGTTTTGGCAGGCGGAGGTCTCGAGGGCAGTACTTC. Residues: CASSFGRRRSRGQYF.

This clonotype came up a few times. The J gene is TRBJ2-1, the V gene TRBV20-1; D is undetermined. Trimming shortened V by 4 bases and J by 8 bases, and 9 bases separated the two germline ends. Germline assignment: CDR1 DFQATT and CDR2 SNEGSKA (reference sequence). This CDR3 comprises 11 residues. The CDR3: CSAKGRDEQFF. In DNA, the CDR3 is TGCAGTGCTAAGGGTAGGGATGAGCAGTTCTTC.

As concerns this clonotype: This clone may be a read error of a much larger clone one base away. The rearrangement joins TRBV29-1 to TRBJ2-7; TRBD2 is a possible D gene (6 bases). The closer fit of TRBJ2-5 to the DNA end suggests the J call may be wrong. Germline V CDR1 and CDR2: SQVTM, ANQGSEA. The CDR3 covers 13 residues. CDR3 DNA: TGCAGCGGAGCGGGCTCCGTGGGGGAGACCCAGTACTTC. This codes for CSGAGSVGETQYF.

The V call is TRBV29-1, the J call TRBJ1-2; 7 bases match TRBD1. The trim removed 5 bases at V and 3 bases at J, leaving 6 bases unmatched. CDR1 and CDR2 (germline): SQVTM, ANQGSEA. The CDR3 is made up of 13 amino acids. CDR3 coding DNA: TGCAGCGTTACCTTCGGACAGGACTATGGCTACACCTTC. This encodes CSVTFGQDYGYTF.

The rearrangement links TRBV4-3 to TRBJ2-1; 7 nucleotides agree with TRBD1. Germline CDR1 and CDR2: LGHNA and YSLEER. V lost 3 bases and J lost 6; bases outside the gene matches: 8. The CDR3 totals 15 residues. The CDR3 nucleotides read TGCGCCAGCAGCCAGACCCCTACAGGGGTCAATGAGCAGTTCTTC. It codes for CASSQTPTGVNEQFF.

The V call is TRBV2, the J call TRBJ1-2; no clear D. The CDR3 extends over 13 amino acids. Germline assignment: CDR1 SNHLY and CDR2 FYNNEI. V was trimmed by 4 bases and J by 4 bases, leaving 10 bases between them. CDR3 protein: CASSVSPSYGYTF. Here the CDR3 DNA reads TGTGCCAGCAGTGTGTCCCCTAGCTATGGCTACACCTTC.

This clonotype was counted between two and nine times. CDR3: CSAGHYEQFF. The CDR3 bases are TGCAGCGCCGGACACTATGAGCAGTTCTTC. The chain couples TRBV29-1 to TRBJ2-1, with D maybe TRBD1 (5 bases). The CDR3 has 10 amino acids. Germline values: CDR1 SQVTM, CDR2 ANQGSEA. The V end lost 7 bases, the J end lost 8 bases, and 9 bases lay between the germline ends.